The present T cell receptor (beta chain) was sequenced within a study of control samples from healthy donors and cancer patients. The CDR3 length is 11 residues. Trimming took off 6 bases at V and 7 bases at J, with 12 bases between the two ends. Germline assignment: CDR1 SQVTM and CDR2 ANQGSEA. The table came from immunoSEQ multiplex PCR; TCRdb's copy has only in-frame clones and leaves some out. Altogether over 150,000 clones are present, more than 90% being singletons, with the ten largest covering about 1.4%. Input material: blood. The TCR comes from a man aged 30 to 45 in good health. The rearrangement links TRBV29-1 to TRBJ1-1; D unresolved. The CDR3 is CSVDEWNEAFF. The CDR3 DNA sequence: TGCAGCGTCGATGAGTGGAATGAAGCTTTCTTT.